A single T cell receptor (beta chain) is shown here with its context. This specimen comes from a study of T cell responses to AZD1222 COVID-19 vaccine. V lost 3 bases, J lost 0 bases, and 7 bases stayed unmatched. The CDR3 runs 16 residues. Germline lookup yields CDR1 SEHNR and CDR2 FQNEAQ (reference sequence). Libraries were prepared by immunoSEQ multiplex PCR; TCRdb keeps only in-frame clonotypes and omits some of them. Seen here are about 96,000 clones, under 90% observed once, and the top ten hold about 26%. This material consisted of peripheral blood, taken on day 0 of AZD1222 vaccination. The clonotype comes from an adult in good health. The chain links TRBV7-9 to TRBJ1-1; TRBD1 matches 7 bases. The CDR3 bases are TGTGCCAGCAGCTTGGCCGGGACAGTGATGAACACTGAAGCTTTCTTT. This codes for CASSLAGTVMNTEAFF.